Each of the 32 T cell receptor beta chains below was sequenced from the same sample in a study of CD8+ T cells in alopecia areata. Noted treatment: oral pan-JAK inhibitor, 5-10 mg twice daily. Extraction and reverse transcription of RNA yielded cDNA as the sequencing template. Assay used: immunoSEQ multiplex PCR; TCRdb lists only in-frame clones, some missing. The sample yields roughly 100,000 clones, 86% seen once. Sample: CD8+ T cells sorted from blood, taken at week 34, from a patient treated with tofacitinib. These receptors originate from a human donor with alopecia areata.

This clone was observed a single time. The genes are TRBV5-1 and TRBJ2-7, with TRBD1 as a possible D gene (6 bases). The CDR3 consists of 15 residues. Per germline, CDR1 SGHRS and CDR2 YFSETQ. V gave up 0 bases and J gave up 3 bases, with 13 bases separating them. DNA of the CDR3: TGCGCCAGCAGCTTGGAATGGACAGATCGCTACGAGCAGTACTTC. Translation: CASSLEWTDRYEQYF. The whole variable domain, remainder taken from reference TRBV5-1 and TRBJ2-7, is KAGVTQTPRYLIKTRGQQVTLSCSPISGHRSVSWYQQTPGQGLQFLFEYFSETQRNKGNFPGRFSGRQFSNSRSEMNVSTLELGDSALYLCASSLEWTDRYEQYFGPGTRLTVT.

The rearrangement links TRBV6-5 to TRBJ1-1; no clear D gene. This CDR3 contains 13 residues. CDR1 is MNHEY and CDR2 is SVGAGI in the germline V gene. Trimming took off 5 bases at V and 3 bases at J, with 10 bases between the two ends. CDR3 in DNA: TGTGCCAGCAGTGCTGCGGGTCACACTGAAGCTTTCTTT. Translated, it gives CASSAAGHTEAFF.

The chain employs TRBV4-1 and TRBJ2-3; D may be TRBD1 (5 bases). From germline, CDR1 is MGHRA and CDR2 YSYEKL. Trimming removed 3 bases from V and 5 bases from J, with 18 bases in between. The CDR3 has 16 residues. The CDR3 DNA sequence: TGCGCCAGCAGCCAGCGACAGACCAGAACGGAAGATACGCAGTATTTT. This encodes CASSQRQTRTEDTQYF.

This chain uses TRBV5-4 with TRBJ2-2, with 10 bases aligning to TRBD2. The CDR3 sequence is 15 residues long. V shed 1 base, J shed 4 bases, and the junction held 1 base outside the gene matches. Germline CDR1 reads SGHNT; CDR2 reads YYREEE (reference sequence). The chain's CDR3 is CASSLRTSGTGELFF. Written as DNA, the CDR3 is TGTGCCAGCAGCTTGAGGACTAGCGGCACCGGGGAGCTGTTTTTT.

The chain has TRBV29-1 and TRBJ2-7; 10 positions agree with TRBD2. The CDR3 is 13 amino acids. Trimming removed 7 bases from V and 0 bases from J; junction bases left unmatched: 3. CDR1 is SQVTM and CDR2 is ANQGSEA in the germline V gene. CDR3 nucleotide sequence: TGCAGCGCCGGGACTAGCGACTCCTACGAGCAGTACTTC. This encodes CSAGTSDSYEQYF.

The chain carries TRBV30 and TRBJ1-1; 8 bases are shared with TRBD1. Germline CDR1 is GTSNPN and CDR2 is SVGIG (reference sequence). CDR3 length equals 16 residues. V lost 3 bases, J lost 3 bases, and 12 bases stayed unmatched. The CDR3 nucleotides are TGTGCCTGGAGCGCCCTGGACAGGGTGGTAGACACTGAAGCTTTCTTT. Translating it yields CAWSALDRVVDTEAFF. Full variable domain (outside the CDR3, taken from reference TRBV30 and TRBJ1-1): SQTIHQWPATLVQPVGSPLSLECTVEGTSNPNLYWYRQAAGRGLQLLFYSVGIGQISSEVPQNLSASRPQDRQFILSSKKLLLSDSGFYLCAWSALDRVVDTEAFFGQGTRLTVV.

The chain has TRBV29-1 and TRBJ2-7; 8 bases map to TRBD1. This CDR3 spans 13 amino acids. Per the germline V gene, CDR1 is SQVTM and CDR2 is ANQGSEA. Trimming at V came to 6 bases and at J to 0 bases, leaving 4 bases not matched to a gene. The CDR3 bases are TGCAGCGTAAGGACAGGGAGCTCCTACGAGCAGTACTTC. Its protein product is CSVRTGSSYEQYF.

V and J are TRBV9 and TRBJ2-7, with 9 bases aligning to TRBD2. The germline V gene encodes CDR1 SGDLS and CDR2 YYNGEE. V trimming: 2 bases; J trimming: 0 bases; junction bases outside the gene matches: 6. The CDR3 covers 16 residues. CDR3 amino acids: CASSVSGTSNSYEQYF. CDR3 sequence (DNA): TGTGCCAGCAGCGTTTCCGGGACTAGCAACTCCTACGAGCAGTACTTC.

The J gene is TRBJ2-4, the V gene TRBV6-1; TRBD1 matches 9 bases. Germline V gene sequence: CDR1 MNHNS, CDR2 SASEGT. J was trimmed by 11 bases and V by 6 bases; bases with no gene match: 5. This CDR3 is 12 amino acids long. The CDR3 region is CASRATGGVQYF. CDR3 DNA: TGTGCCAGCAGAGCGACAGGGGGAGTTCAGTACTTC.

This sequence joins TRBV28 and TRBJ2-5, with 8 bases fitting TRBD2. The end of the DNA fits TRBJ2-7 better, so the J call may be wrong. CDR3 length: 15 amino acids. Germline V gives CDR1 MDHEN, CDR2 SYDVKM. The CDR3 here is CASSFLSGGGYEQYF. The CDR3 DNA reads TGTGCCAGCAGTTTCCTGAGCGGGGGCGGCTACGAGCAGTACTTC.

The CDR3 spells CASSFGGGSYNEQFF. The CDR3 nucleotides read TGTGCCAGCAGCTTTGGGGGGGGATCCTACAATGAGCAGTTCTTC. This rearrangement joins TRBV7-2 to TRBJ2-1; 7 nucleotides agree with TRBD2. The germline V gene has CDR1 SGHTA and CDR2 FQGNSA. The CDR3 extends over 15 amino acids. V lost 3 bases, J lost 1 base, and 3 bases stayed unmatched.

The chain has TRBV2 and TRBJ2-2; possibly TRBD2 for D (5 bases). The CDR3 totals 14 residues. Germline values: CDR1 SNHLY, CDR2 FYNNEI. CDR3 nucleotides: TGTGCTATTCCCCGGGGATCTAACACCGGGGAGCTGTTTTTT. Its protein is CAIPRGSNTGELFF.

The CDR3 bases are TGTGCCAGCAGCCCTTACCGCGACACCTACGAGCAGTACTTC. This encodes CASSPYRDTYEQYF. The chain carries TRBV7-9 and TRBJ2-7; no firm D call. V lost 5 bases and J 2 bases, leaving 13 bases between the germline ends. Germline values: CDR1 SEHNR, CDR2 FQNEAQ (reference sequence). The CDR3 covers 14 residues.

The chain links TRBV30 to TRBJ1-1; 8 bases agree with TRBD1. There are 13 residues in the CDR3. Germline V gene sequence: CDR1 GTSNPN, CDR2 SVGIG (reference sequence). Trimming removed 3 bases from V and 5 bases from J; junction bases left unmatched: 5. In DNA form, the CDR3 reads TGTGCCTGGAGAGAGACAGGGGTAACTGAAGCTTTCTTT. Residues: CAWRETGVTEAFF. Variable domain in full (rest from reference TRBV30 and TRBJ1-1): SQTIHQWPATLVQPVGSPLSLECTVEGTSNPNLYWYRQAAGRGLQLLFYSVGIGQISSEVPQNLSASRPQDRQFILSSKKLLLSDSGFYLCAWRETGVTEAFFGQGTRLTVV.

The CDR3 loop is CASSQYGTGGTDTQYF. As DNA, the CDR3 is TGCGCCAGCAGCCAGTACGGGACAGGGGGTACAGATACGCAGTATTTT. The chain joins TRBV4-1 to TRBJ2-3; 11 nucleotides agree with TRBD1. Trimming removed 3 bases from V and 3 bases from J; junction bases left unmatched: 5. In germline, CDR1 is MGHRA, CDR2 YSYEKL. This CDR3 spans 16 amino acids.

The V call is TRBV4-1, the J call TRBJ2-2; the D is unclear. This CDR3 spans 14 amino acids. Trimming left V 8 bases short and J 5 bases short, with 15 bases between. Germline V gene sequence: CDR1 MGHRA, CDR2 YSYEKL. The chain's CDR3 is CASQVIIRTGELFF. In nucleotides, the CDR3 is TGCGCCAGCCAAGTGATAATTAGGACCGGGGAGCTGTTTTTT.

The V gene is TRBV19, the J gene TRBJ2-1; 13 nucleotides match TRBD2. Germline trimming cut 5 bases from V and 3 bases from J; bases unmatched to any gene: 13. This CDR3 region has 19 residues. Per germline, CDR1 LNHDA and CDR2 SQIVND (reference sequence). CDR3: CASSGPLTSGGAFYNEQFF. DNA of the CDR3: TGTGCCAGTAGTGGCCCCCTTACTAGCGGGGGGGCCTTCTACAATGAGCAGTTCTTC.

V is TRBV5-4 and J is TRBJ2-7, with D possibly called TRBD1 or TRBD2 (5 bases each). V lost 0 bases and J 5 bases, leaving 15 bases between the germline ends. This CDR3 has 15 residues. The germline CDR1 and CDR2 sequences are SGHNT and YYREEE (reference sequence). The CDR3 DNA sequence: TGTGCCAGCAGCTTGGTGGGGGAAAGGTTGAACGAGCAGTACTTC. It translates to CASSLVGERLNEQYF.

Only one count was recorded for this clone. This sequence joins TRBV13 and TRBJ1-2, with 8 bases that match TRBD1. CDR1 and CDR2 from the germline V gene are PRHDT and FYEKMQ (reference sequence). V trimming: 8 bases; J trimming: 2 bases; junction bases outside the gene matches: 13. The length of the CDR3 is 16 residues. The CDR3 DNA reads as TGTGCCAGCGGTGTGGGGCAGGGGGCACGAAACTATGGCTACACCTTC. Its protein product is CASGVGQGARNYGYTF.

The chain links TRBV29-1 to TRBJ1-2; the D gene is possibly TRBD1 (5 bases). CDR1 and CDR2 from the germline V gene are SQVTM and ANQGSEA. Trimming left V 3 bases short and J 4 bases short, with 18 bases between. The CDR3 spans 15 residues. The CDR3 reads CSVDPPRQTFYGYTF. CDR3 sequence (DNA): TGCAGCGTTGACCCGCCTCGACAGACCTTCTATGGCTACACCTTC.

V is TRBV6-6 and J is TRBJ2-1, with 12 nucleotides matching TRBD2. The V segment lost 6 bases and the J segment 3 bases; nucleotides outside the gene matches: 6. The CDR3 has 16 residues. Germline V gives CDR1 MNHNY, CDR2 SVGAGI (reference sequence). CDR3 amino acids: CASRALAGGNYNEQFF. The CDR3 region has the DNA TGTGCCAGCAGAGCTCTAGCGGGAGGGAACTACAATGAGCAGTTCTTC.

J is TRBJ2-5 and V is TRBV5-4; 7 bases map to TRBD2. The assigned J gene may be wrong: the sequence end matches TRBJ2-7 better. The CDR3 has 15 amino acids. The germline CDR1 and CDR2 sequences are SGHNT and YYREEE (reference sequence). The CDR3: CASSLPGEGANEQYF. The CDR3 DNA is TGTGCCAGCAGCTTGCCGGGGGAGGGAGCTAACGAGCAGTACTTC.

This clone was seen a single time. CDR3 sequence (DNA): TGTGCCAGCACTATACCAGGGATACACTACAATGAGCAGTTCTTC. Encoded protein: CASTIPGIHYNEQFF. This sequence joins TRBV6-6 and TRBJ2-1; a possible D gene is TRBD1 (5 bases). The CDR3 length is 15 residues. Between the trimmed V and J ends, which lost 7 bases and 3 bases, there was a span of 16 bases. In germline, CDR1 is MNHNY, CDR2 SVGAGI (reference sequence).

This chain joins TRBV10-1 and TRBJ2-3; weak D call: TRBD1 (5 bases). V gave up 2 bases and J gave up 0 bases, with 21 bases separating them. The length of the CDR3 is 19 residues. The germline CDR1 and CDR2 sequences are WNHNN and SYGVQD (reference sequence). The DNA of the CDR3 is TGCGCCAGCAGTGAGAAACCGATCGCGGCAGGGAATAGCACAGATACGCAGTATTTT. Residues: CASSEKPIAAGNSTDTQYF.

The gene calls are TRBV9 and TRBJ2-1, with TRBD2 identical over 11 bases. Germline assignment: CDR1 SGDLS and CDR2 YYNGEE. The CDR3 has 16 residues. V gave up 3 bases and J gave up 1 base; unmatched junction bases: 3. The CDR3 coding sequence is TGTGCCAGCAGCGCCGGGACTAGCGGTTCCTACAATGAGCAGTTCTTC. It codes for CASSAGTSGSYNEQFF.

This clone was detected only a few times. At one end the junction does not follow the germline gene, possibly because of a read error. The chain is built from TRBV2 and TRBJ2-1, with D uncertain. Per the germline V gene, CDR1 is SNHLY and CDR2 is FYNNEI. The CDR3 covers 12 residues. The CDR3 region is CAISQCTDEQFF. The CDR3 nucleotides are TGTGCCATCAGTCAGTGTACAGATGAGCAGTTCTTC.

The chain couples TRBV7-9 to TRBJ2-2, with unresolved D. This CDR3 region has 12 residues. Trimming shortened V by 4 bases and J by 8 bases, and 8 bases separated the two germline ends. The germline gives CDR1 SEHNR, CDR2 FQNEAQ (reference sequence). This CDR3 reads CASSSLAGELFF. DNA of the CDR3: TGTGCCAGCAGCTCCTTGGCTGGGGAGCTGTTTTTT.

The rearrangement links TRBV6-4 to TRBJ2-2; 7 nucleotides line up with TRBD1. Germline values: CDR1 MRHNA, CDR2 SNTAGT. This CDR3 spans 16 amino acids. Trimming cost V 5 bases and J 4 bases; bases outside gene matches: 10. The CDR3 spells CASSITTGRPTGELFF. CDR3 coding DNA: TGTGCCAGCAGTATTACGACAGGGCGGCCCACCGGGGAGCTGTTTTTT.

This sequence joins TRBV6-5 and TRBJ2-1; possibly TRBD1 for D (6 bases). The V end was cut by 5 bases, the J end by 10 bases, with 21 bases between. The CDR3 runs to 15 residues. The germline CDR1 and CDR2 sequences are MNHEY and SVGAGI. DNA of the CDR3: TGTGCCAGCAGTACACCGGGACACCAACAGGACGAGCAGTTCTTC. Translating gives CASSTPGHQQDEQFF.

V and J are TRBV9 and TRBJ2-3; D remains unclear. V was clipped by 0 bases and J by 4 bases, with 6 bases between them. CDR3 size: 13 residues. Per the germline V gene, CDR1 is SGDLS and CDR2 is YYNGEE. This CDR3 reads CASSVALADTQYF. Here the CDR3 DNA reads TGTGCCAGCAGCGTAGCTCTGGCAGATACGCAGTATTTT.

The chain links TRBV4-1 to TRBJ2-1; a weak D match, TRBD1 (5 bases). The CDR3 runs 13 residues. The germline CDR1 and CDR2 sequences are MGHRA and YSYEKL. Trimming cost V 0 bases and J 8 bases, with 8 bases left between them. The chain's CDR3 is CASSQDQGHEQFF. CDR3 sequence (DNA): TGCGCCAGCAGCCAAGATCAGGGCCATGAGCAGTTCTTC.

V usage is TRBV9 and J usage is TRBJ2-1, with 8 bases fitting TRBD2. The V gene end was trimmed by 0 bases and the J gene end by 0 bases; junction bases not matched to a gene: 5. The CDR3 is made up of 17 amino acids. In germline, CDR1 is SGDLS, CDR2 YYNGEE. The CDR3 is CASSVVPSGSSYNEQFF. CDR3 nucleotide sequence: TGTGCCAGCAGCGTAGTACCCAGCGGGAGCTCCTACAATGAGCAGTTCTTC. The full variable domain, with the rest looked up from reference TRBV9 and TRBJ2-1, is DSGVTQTPKHLITATGQRVTLRCSPRSGDLSVYWYQQSLDQGLQFLIQYYNGEERAKGNILERFSAQQFPDLHSELNLSSLELGDSALYFCASSVVPSGSSYNEQFFGPGTRLTVL.